The T cell receptor beta chain described here comes from a study of PD-L1 blockade in urothelial cancer. Study at large: Once treatment had started, blood was analyzed at 3 weeks (second dose) and again at 6 weeks.

Germline values: CDR1 LNHDA, CDR2 SQIVND (reference sequence). V was pared by 1 base and J by 5 bases, with 5 bases of the junction left unmatched. This CDR3 spans 16 amino acids. Study-wide results and limits: Below-median TCR clonality that was measured in pretreatment blood predicted better survival.

This table comes from immunoSEQ multiplex PCR, and its TCRdb copy is limited to in-frame clones, with some not included. The sample carries approximately 100,000 clones, around 82% recorded once. Turning to this clone: The antigen remains unidentified.

The starting material was PBMCs, obtained around atezolizumab (anti-PD-L1) treatment. The receptor was isolated from a man in his fifties with urothelial cancer. The chain uses TRBV19 and TRBJ2-3, with 11 bases fitting TRBD2. The CDR3 coding sequence is TGTGCCAGTAGTATAGTAGCGGGAGGGCCTGTAGATACGCAGTATTTT. This translates into CASSIVAGGPVDTQYF. The whole variable domain, filled in from reference TRBV19 and TRBJ2-3, reads DGGITQSPKYLFRKEGQNVTLSCEQNLNHDAMYWYRQDPGQGLRLIYYSQIVNDFQKGDIAEGYSVSREKKESFPLTVTSAQKNPTAFYLCASSIVAGGPVDTQYFGPGTRLTVL.